These 2 T cell receptor beta chains originate from one sample sequenced in a study of radiotherapy plus CTLA-4 blockade in lung cancer. Data came from immunoSEQ multiplex PCR; TCRdb stores just in-frame clones and leaves some out. The data hold 30,000 to 35,000 clones, with approximately 78% observed a single time. Here the sequenced sample was peripheral blood, taken from a patient treated with radiotherapy plus ipilimumab. Receptor source: a human donor with non-small cell lung cancer that progressed on radiotherapy plus ipilimumab.

The rearrangement links TRBV5-4 to TRBJ2-3; 7 nucleotides agree with TRBD1. The CDR3 is made up of 16 amino acids. CDR1 is SGHNT and CDR2 is YYREEE in the germline V gene (reference sequence). Trimming cost V 0 bases and J 2 bases; bases outside gene matches: 6. CDR3 protein: CASSLGGRGNTDTQYF. The CDR3 DNA reads as TGTGCCAGCAGCTTGGGGGGCAGGGGGAACACAGATACGCAGTATTTT.

The count of this clone is one. The chain uses TRBV6-6 and TRBJ2-1; no clear D. This CDR3 has 13 amino acids. V gave up 2 bases and J gave up 13 bases, with 15 bases separating them. The germline CDR1 and CDR2 sequences are MNHNY and SVGAGI (reference sequence). The CDR3 sequence: CASSYTYRVGQFF. The CDR3 coding sequence is TGTGCCAGCAGTTACACCTACAGAGTTGGACAGTTCTTC.